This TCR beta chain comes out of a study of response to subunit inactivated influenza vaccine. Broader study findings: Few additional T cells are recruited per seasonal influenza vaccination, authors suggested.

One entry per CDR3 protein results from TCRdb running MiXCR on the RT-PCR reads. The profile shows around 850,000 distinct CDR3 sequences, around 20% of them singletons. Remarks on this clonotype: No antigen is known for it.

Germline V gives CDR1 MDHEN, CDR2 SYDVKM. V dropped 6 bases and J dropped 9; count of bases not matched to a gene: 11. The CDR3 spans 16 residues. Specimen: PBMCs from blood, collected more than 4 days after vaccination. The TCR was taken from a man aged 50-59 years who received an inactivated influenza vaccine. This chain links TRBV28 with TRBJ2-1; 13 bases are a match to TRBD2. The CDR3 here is CASSATGLAGVPEQFF. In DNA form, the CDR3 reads TGTGCCAGCAGCGCCACCGGACTAGCGGGGGTTCCTGAGCAGTTCTTC. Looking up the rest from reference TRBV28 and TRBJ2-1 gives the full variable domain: DVKVTQSSRYLVKRTGEKVFLECVQDMDHENMFWYRQDPGLGLRLIYFSYDVKMKEKGDIPEGYSVSREKKERFSLILESASTNQTSMYLCASSATGLAGVPEQFFGPGTRLTVL.